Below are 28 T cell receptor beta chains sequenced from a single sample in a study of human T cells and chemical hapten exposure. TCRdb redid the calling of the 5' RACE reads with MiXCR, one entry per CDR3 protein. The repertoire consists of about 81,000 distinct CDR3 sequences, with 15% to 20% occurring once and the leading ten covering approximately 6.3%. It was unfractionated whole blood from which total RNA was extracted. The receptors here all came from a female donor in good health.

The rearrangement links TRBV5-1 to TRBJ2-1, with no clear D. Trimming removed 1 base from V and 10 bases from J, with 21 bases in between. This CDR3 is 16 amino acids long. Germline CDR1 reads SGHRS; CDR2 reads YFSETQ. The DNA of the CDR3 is TGCGCCAGCAGCTTGTCATCGTCCGCGGAGCGAGGCGAGCAGTTCTTC. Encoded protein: CASSLSSSAERGEQFF.

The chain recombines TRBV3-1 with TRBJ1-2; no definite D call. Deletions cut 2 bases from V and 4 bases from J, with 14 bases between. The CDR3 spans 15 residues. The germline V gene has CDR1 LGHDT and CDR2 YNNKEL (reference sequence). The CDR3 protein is CASSQSELSGYGYTF. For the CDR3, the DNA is TGTGCCAGCAGCCAAAGTGAACTTTCAGGCTATGGCTACACCTTC.

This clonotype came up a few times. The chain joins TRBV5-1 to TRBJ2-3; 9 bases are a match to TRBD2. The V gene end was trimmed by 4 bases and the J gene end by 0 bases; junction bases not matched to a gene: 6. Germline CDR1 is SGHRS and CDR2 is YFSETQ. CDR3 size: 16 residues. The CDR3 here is CASSINSGGSTDTQYF. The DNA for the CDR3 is TGCGCCAGCAGCATAAATAGCGGGGGTAGCACAGATACGCAGTATTTT.

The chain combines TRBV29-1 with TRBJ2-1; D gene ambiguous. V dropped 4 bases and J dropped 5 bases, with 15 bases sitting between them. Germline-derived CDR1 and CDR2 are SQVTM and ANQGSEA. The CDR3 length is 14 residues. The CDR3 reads CSVAPEPINNEQFF. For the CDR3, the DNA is TGCAGCGTTGCACCGGAACCCATAAACAATGAGCAGTTCTTC.

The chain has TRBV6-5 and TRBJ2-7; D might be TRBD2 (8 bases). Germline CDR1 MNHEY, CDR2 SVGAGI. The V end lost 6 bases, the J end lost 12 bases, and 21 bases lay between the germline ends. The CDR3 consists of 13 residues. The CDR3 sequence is CASSITRDSGRYF. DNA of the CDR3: TGTGCCAGCAGCATTACACGGGACAGCGGGAGGTACTTC.

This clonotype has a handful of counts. The CDR3 region is CASSQRAQGEGSNQPQHF. The CDR3 DNA follows: TGTGCCAGCTCACAGCGGGCCCAGGGGGAGGGTAGCAATCAGCCCCAGCATTTT. This rearrangement joins TRBV18 to TRBJ1-5; 7 nucleotides align to TRBD1. CDR3 length: 18 amino acids. CDR1 is KGHSH and CDR2 is LQKENI in the germline V gene. With 4 bases clipped from V and 0 bases from J, the junction kept 12 bases outside the gene matches.

The CDR3 loop is CASSFKNSQFF. CDR3 DNA: TGCGCCAGCAGTTTCAAGAACTCTCAGTTCTTC. The V and J genes are TRBV5-1 and TRBJ2-1, with D unclear. The V gene's germline CDR1 is SGHRS and CDR2 YFSETQ. V lost 5 bases, J lost 13 bases, and 13 bases lay in between. This CDR3 has 11 residues.

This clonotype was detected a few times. The CDR3 sequence is CAISEQTYQETQYF. The CDR3 DNA reads as TGTGCCATCAGTGAACAAACGTACCAAGAGACCCAGTACTTC. This sequence joins TRBV10-3 and TRBJ2-5; no definite D call. Between the trimmed V and J ends, which lost 3 bases and 0 bases, there was a span of 8 bases. Germline CDR1 ENHRY, CDR2 SYGVKD. The CDR3 runs to 14 residues.

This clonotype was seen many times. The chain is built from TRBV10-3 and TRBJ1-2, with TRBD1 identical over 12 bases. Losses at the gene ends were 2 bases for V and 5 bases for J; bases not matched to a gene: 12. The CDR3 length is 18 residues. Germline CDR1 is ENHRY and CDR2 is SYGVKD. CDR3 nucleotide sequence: TGTGCCATCAGTGAGACCGAATCGGGACAGGGGGCGAGGTATGGCTACACCTTC. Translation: CAISETESGQGARYGYTF.

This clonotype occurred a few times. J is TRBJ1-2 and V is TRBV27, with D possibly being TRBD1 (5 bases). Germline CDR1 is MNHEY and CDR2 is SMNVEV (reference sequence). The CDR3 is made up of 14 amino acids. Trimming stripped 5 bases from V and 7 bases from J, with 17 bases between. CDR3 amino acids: CASSPPGRTAGYTF. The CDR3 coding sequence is TGTGCCAGCAGTCCCCCGGGACGGACGGCTGGCTACACCTTC.

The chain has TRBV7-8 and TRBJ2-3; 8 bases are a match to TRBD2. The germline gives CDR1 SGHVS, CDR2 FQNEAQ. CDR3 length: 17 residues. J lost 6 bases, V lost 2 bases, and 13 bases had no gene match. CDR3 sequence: CASSLRLAGGARDTQYF. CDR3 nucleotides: TGTGCCAGCAGCTTAAGGCTGGCGGGGGGCGCGCGGGATACGCAGTATTTT.

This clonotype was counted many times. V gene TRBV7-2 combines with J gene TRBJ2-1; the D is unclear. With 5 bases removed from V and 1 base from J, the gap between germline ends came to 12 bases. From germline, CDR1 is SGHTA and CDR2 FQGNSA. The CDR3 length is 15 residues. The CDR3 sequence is CASSPQASSYNEQFF. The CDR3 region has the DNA TGTGCCAGCAGCCCTCAAGCGAGTTCCTACAATGAGCAGTTCTTC.

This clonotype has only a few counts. The DNA for the CDR3 is TGTGCCAGCCGCCCCTGGGACAGCTATTGGGTCACTGAAGCTTTCTTT. It translates to CASRPWDSYWVTEAFF. The chain couples TRBV28 to TRBJ1-1; 7 nucleotides agree with TRBD1. There are 16 residues in the CDR3. The V gene's germline CDR1 is MDHEN and CDR2 SYDVKM. V was pared by 8 bases and J by 4 bases, with 16 bases of the junction left unmatched.

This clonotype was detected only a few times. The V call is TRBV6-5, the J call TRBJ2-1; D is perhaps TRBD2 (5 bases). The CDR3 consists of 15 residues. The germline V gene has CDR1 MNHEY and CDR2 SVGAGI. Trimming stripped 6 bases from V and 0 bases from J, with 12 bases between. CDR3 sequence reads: CASRRVRSSYNEQFF. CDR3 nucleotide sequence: TGTGCCAGCAGGCGGGTTCGGAGCTCCTACAATGAGCAGTTCTTC.

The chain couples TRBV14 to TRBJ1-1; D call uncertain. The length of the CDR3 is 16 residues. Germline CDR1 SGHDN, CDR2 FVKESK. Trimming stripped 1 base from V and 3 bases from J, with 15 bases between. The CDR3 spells CASSQVDWEGHTEAFF. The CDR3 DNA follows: TGTGCCAGCAGCCAAGTAGACTGGGAGGGTCACACTGAAGCTTTCTTT.

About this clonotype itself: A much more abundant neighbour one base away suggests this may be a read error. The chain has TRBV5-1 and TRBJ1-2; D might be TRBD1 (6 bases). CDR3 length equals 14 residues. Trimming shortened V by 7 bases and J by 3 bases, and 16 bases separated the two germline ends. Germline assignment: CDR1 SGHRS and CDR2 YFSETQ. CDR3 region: CASGPARGYYGYTF. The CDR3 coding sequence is TGCGCCAGCGGCCCCGCGAGGGGGTACTATGGCTACACCTTC.

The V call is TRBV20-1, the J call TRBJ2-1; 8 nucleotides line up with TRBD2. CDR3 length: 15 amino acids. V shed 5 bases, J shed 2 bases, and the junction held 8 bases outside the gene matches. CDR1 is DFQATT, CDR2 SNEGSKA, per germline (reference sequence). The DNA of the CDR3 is TGCAGTGCTGTTCACTCGGGGGGGCCCTACAATGAGCAGTTCTTC. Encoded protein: CSAVHSGGPYNEQFF.

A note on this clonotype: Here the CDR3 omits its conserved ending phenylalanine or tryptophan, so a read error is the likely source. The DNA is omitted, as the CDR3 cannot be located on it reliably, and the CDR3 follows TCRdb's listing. CDR3 residues: CASIRGEGS. V usage is TRBV6-2 or TRBV6-3 and J usage is TRBJ2-7; the table's D call, TRBD2, has no DNA check behind it. With termini counted, the CDR3 has 9 amino acids. Germline CDR1 and CDR2: MNHEY and SVGEGT.

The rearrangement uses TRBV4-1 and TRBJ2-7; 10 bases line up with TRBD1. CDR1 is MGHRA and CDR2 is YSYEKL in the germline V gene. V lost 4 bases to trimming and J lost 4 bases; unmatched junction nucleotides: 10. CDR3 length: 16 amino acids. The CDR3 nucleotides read TGCGCCAGCAGCCCCACGACAGGGGGCCAAAAATACGAGCAGTACTTC. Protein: CASSPTTGGQKYEQYF.

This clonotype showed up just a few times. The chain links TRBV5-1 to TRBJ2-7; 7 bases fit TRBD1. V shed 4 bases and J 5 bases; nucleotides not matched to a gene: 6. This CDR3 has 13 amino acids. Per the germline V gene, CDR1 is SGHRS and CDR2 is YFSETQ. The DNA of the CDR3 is TGCGCCAGCAGCAGAGACAGGGCTGACGAGCAGTACTTC. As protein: CASSRDRADEQYF.

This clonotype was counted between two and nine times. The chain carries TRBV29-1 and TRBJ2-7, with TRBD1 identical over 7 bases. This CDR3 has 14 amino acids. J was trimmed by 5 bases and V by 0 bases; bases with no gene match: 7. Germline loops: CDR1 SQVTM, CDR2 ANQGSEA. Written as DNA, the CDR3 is TGCAGCGTTGAAGATGAAGAGGGGGCCCACGAGCAGTACTTC. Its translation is CSVEDEEGAHEQYF.

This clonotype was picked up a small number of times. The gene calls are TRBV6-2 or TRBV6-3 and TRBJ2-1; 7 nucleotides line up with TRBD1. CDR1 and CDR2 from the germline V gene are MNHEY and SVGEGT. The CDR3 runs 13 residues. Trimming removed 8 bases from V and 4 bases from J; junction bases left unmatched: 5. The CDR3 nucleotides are TGTGCCAGCTGCCGGGACAGTTACAATGAGCAGTTCTTC. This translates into CASCRDSYNEQFF.

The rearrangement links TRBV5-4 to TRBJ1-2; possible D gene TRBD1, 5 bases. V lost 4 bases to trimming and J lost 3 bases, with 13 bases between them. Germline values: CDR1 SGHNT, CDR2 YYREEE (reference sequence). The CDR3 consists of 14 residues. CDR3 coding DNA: TGTGCCAGCAGCCCGGGACTCAGAGACTATGGCTACACCTTC. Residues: CASSPGLRDYGYTF.

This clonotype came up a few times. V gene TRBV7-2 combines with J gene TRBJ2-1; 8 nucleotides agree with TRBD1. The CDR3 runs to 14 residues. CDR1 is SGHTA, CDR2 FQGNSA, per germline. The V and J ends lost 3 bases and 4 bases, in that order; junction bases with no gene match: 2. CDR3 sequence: CASSFDRGYNEQFF. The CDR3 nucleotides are TGTGCCAGCAGCTTCGACAGGGGATACAATGAGCAGTTCTTC.

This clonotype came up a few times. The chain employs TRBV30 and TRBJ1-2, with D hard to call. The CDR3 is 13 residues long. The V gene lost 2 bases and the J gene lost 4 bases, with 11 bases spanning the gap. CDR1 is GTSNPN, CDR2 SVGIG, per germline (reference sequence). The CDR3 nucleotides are TGTGCCTGGAGTCTGGAGAGACGCTATGGCTACACCTTC. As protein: CAWSLERRYGYTF. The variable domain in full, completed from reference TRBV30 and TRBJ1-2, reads SQTIHQWPATLVQPVGSPLSLECTVEGTSNPNLYWYRQAAGRGLQLLFYSVGIGQISSEVPQNLSASRPQDRQFILSSKKLLLSDSGFYLCAWSLERRYGYTFGSGTRLTVV.

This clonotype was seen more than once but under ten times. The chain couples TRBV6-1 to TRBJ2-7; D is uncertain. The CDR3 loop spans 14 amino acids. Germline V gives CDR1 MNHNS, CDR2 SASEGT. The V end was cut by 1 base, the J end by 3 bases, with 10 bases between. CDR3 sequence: CASSEVQNDYEQYF. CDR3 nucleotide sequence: TGTGCCAGCAGTGAAGTACAGAATGACTACGAGCAGTACTTC.

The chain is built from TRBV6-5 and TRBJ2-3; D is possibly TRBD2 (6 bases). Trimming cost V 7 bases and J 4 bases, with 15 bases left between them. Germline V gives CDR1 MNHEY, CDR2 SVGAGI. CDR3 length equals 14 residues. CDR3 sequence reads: CASTPRGVSDTQYF. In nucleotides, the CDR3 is TGTGCCAGCACCCCGCGGGGCGTGTCAGATACGCAGTATTTT.

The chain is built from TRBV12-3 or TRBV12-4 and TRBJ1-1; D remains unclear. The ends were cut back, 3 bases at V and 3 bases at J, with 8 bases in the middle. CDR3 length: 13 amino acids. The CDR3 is CASSLGIHTEAFF. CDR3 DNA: TGTGCCAGCAGTTTGGGTATACACACTGAAGCTTTCTTT.